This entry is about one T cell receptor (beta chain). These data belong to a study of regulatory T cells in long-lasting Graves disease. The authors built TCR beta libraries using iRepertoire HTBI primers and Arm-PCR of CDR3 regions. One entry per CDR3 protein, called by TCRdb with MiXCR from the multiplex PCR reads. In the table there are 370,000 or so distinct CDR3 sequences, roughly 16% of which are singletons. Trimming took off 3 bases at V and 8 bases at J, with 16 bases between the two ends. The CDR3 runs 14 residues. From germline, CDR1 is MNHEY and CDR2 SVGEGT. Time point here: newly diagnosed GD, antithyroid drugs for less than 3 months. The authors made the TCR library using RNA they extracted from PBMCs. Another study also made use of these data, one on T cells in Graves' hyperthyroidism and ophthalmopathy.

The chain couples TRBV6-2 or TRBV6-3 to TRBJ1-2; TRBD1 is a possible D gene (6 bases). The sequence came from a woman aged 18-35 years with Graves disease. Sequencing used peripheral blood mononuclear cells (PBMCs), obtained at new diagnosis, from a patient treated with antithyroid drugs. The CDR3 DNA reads TGTGCCAGCAGTTATGCGGTAAAGGGGGAAGGCTACACCTTC. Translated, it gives CASSYAVKGEGYTF.